This T cell receptor (beta chain) originates from a study of TIL therapy for anti-PD-1-resistant metastatic lung cancer. The time point: pre-treatment sample, taken before nivolumab and TIL therapy. The CDR3 totals 11 residues. Germline CDR1 is DFQATT and CDR2 is SNEGSKA (reference sequence). V lost 6 bases to trimming and J lost 2 bases, with 7 bases between them. Sequencing used immunoSEQ v3. Assay: immunoSEQ multiplex PCR; the TCRdb copy retains only in-frame clones and omits some. The table includes about 19,000 clones, over 60% detected once. Source: blood, taken at baseline. This clonotype was obtained from a person between 25 and 79 years old with non-small cell lung cancer. The V and J genes are TRBV20-1 and TRBJ1-1; no reliable D call. DNA of the CDR3: TGCAGTGCAAACAGAAACACTGAAGCTTTCTTT. Residues: CSANRNTEAFF.